This T cell receptor beta chain was captured by sequencing in a study of vaccination and CD4 T cells after COVID-19. Cultured CD4+ T cell DNA was sequenced using the Oncomine TCR Beta short-read assay. From the PCR reads, TCRdb called clonotypes with MiXCR, one entry per CDR3 protein. The sample holds tens of thousands of distinct CDR3 sequences, about two fifths seen once. Trimming at V came to 6 bases and at J to 6 bases, leaving 7 bases not matched to a gene. The CDR3 is 13 residues long. Germline assignment: CDR1 MNHEY and CDR2 SMNVEV (reference sequence). This clonotype was picked up a small number of times. Its target is unknown. As to treatment: roughly 10-day PBMC culture with coronavirus spike peptide pools or control peptides (ViraFEST assay).

The V gene is TRBV27, the J gene TRBJ2-7, with TRBD2 matching over 8 bases. Source material: CD4+ T cells from blood, cultured in vitro. The sequence came from a human donor who had recovered from COVID-19. CDR3: CASRRTSRSEQYF. The CDR3 bases are TGTGCCAGCAGACGGACTAGCCGCTCCGAGCAGTACTTC.